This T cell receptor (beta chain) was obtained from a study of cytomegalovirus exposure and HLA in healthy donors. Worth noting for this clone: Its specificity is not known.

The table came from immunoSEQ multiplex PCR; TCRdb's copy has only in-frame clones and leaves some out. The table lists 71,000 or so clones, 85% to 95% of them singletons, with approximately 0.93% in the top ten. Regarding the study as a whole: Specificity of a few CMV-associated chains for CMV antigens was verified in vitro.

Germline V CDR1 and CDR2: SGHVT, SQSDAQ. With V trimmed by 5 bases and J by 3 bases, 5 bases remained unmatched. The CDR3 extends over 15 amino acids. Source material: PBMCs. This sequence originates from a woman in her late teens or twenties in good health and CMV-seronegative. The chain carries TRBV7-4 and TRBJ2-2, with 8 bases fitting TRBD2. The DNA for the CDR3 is TGTGCCAGCAGCATCAGCGGGGGTTACACCGGGGAGCTGTTTTTT. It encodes CASSISGGYTGELFF.